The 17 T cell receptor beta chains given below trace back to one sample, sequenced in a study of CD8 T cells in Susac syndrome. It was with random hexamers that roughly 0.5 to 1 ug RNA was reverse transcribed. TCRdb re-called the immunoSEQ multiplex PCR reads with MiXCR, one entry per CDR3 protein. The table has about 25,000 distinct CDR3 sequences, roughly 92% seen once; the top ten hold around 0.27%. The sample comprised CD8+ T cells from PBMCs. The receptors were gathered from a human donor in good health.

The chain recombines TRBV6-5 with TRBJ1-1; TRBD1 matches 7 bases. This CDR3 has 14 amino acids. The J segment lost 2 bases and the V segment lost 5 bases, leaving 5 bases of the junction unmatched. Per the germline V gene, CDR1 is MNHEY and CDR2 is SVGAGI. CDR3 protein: CASSIGDSNTEAFF. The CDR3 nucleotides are TGTGCCAGCAGTATTGGGGACAGTAACACTGAAGCTTTCTTT.

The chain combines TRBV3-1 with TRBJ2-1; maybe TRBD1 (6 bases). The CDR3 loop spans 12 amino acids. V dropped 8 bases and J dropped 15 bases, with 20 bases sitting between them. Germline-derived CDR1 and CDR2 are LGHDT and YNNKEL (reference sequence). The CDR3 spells CASGIDGQNLFF. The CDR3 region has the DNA TGTGCCAGCGGAATCGACGGACAGAATTTGTTCTTC.

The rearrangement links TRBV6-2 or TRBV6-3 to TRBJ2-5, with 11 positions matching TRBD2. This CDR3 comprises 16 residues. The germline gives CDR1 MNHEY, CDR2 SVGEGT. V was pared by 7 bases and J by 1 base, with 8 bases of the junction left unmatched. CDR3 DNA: TGTGCCAGCAACATAGGGACTAGCGGAATCCAAGAGACCCAGTACTTC. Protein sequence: CASNIGTSGIQETQYF.

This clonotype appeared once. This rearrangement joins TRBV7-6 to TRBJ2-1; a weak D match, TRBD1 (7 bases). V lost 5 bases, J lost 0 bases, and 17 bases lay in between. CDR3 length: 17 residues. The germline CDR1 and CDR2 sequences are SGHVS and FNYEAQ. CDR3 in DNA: TGTGCCAGCAGCCCTACTGGCGGGGACAGCTCCTACAATGAGCAGTTCTTC. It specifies CASSPTGGDSSYNEQFF.

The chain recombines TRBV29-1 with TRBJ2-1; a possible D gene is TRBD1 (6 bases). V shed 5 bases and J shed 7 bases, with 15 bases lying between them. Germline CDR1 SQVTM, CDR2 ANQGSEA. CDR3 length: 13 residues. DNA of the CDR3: TGCAGCGTTTCCGACAGGTGGGGGAATGAGCAGTTCTTC. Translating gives CSVSDRWGNEQFF.

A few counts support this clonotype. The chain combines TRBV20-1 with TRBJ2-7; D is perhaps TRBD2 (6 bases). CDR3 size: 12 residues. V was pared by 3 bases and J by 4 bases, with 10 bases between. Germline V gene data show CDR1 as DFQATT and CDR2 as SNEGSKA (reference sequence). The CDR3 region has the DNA TGCAGTGCTAGCCGTGGGGGGTACGAGCAGTACTTC. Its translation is CSASRGGYEQYF.

The CDR3, as DNA: TGCGCCAGCAGCCAAGGGACAGGGAAGAACCGGGAGCTGTTTTTT. Amino acid sequence: CASSQGTGKNRELFF. The chain carries TRBV4-3 and TRBJ2-2; the match to TRBD1 covers 8 bases. This CDR3 comprises 15 residues. CDR1 and CDR2 (germline): LGHNA, YSLEER. Trimming took 1 base from V and 9 from J; bases not matched to a gene: 7.

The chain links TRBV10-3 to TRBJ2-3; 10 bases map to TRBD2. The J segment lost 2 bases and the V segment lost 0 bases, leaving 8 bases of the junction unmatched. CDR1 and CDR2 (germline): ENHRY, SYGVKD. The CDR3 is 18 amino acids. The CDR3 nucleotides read TGTGCCATCAGTGAGTCGGTCACTAGCGGGATCCACACAGATACGCAGTATTTT. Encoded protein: CAISESVTSGIHTDTQYF.

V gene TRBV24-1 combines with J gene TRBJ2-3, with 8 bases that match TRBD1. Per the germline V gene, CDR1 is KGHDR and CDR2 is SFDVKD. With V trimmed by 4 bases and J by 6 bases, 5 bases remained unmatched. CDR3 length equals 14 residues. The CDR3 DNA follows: TGTGCCACCAGTGAATCAGGGGGCCTTGATACGCAGTATTTT. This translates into CATSESGGLDTQYF.

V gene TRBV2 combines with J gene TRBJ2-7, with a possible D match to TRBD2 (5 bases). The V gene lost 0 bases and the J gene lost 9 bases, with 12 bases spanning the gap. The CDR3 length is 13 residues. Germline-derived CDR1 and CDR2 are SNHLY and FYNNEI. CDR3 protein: CASSEALRETQYF. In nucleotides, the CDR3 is TGTGCCAGCAGTGAAGCGCTGAGGGAAACGCAGTACTTC.

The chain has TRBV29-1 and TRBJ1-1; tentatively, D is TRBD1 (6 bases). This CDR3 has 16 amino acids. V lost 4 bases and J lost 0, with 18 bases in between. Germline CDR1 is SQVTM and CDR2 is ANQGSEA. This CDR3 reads CSVGRLGGGMNTEAFF. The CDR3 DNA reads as TGCAGCGTTGGCCGGCTAGGGGGGGGCATGAACACTGAAGCTTTCTTT.

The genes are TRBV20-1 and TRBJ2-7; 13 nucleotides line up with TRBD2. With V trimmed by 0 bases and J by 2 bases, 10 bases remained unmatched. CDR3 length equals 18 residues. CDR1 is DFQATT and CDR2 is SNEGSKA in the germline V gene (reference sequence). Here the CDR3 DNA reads TGCAGTGCTAGAGATCCGGAACTAGCGGGGGGGCTGCCCTACGAGCAGTACTTC. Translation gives CSARDPELAGGLPYEQYF.

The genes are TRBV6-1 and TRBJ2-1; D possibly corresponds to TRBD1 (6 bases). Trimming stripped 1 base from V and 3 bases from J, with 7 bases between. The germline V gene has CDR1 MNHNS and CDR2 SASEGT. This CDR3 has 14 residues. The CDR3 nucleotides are TGTGCCAGCAGTGAAGGACAGGACTACAATGAGCAGTTCTTC. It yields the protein CASSEGQDYNEQFF.

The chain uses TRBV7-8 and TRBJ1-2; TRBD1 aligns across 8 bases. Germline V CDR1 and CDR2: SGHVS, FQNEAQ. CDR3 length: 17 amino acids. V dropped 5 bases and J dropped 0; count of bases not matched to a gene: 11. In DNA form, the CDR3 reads TGTGCCAGCAGCACCTCAAGGGGACAGGAGACTAACTATGGCTACACCTTC. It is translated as CASSTSRGQETNYGYTF.

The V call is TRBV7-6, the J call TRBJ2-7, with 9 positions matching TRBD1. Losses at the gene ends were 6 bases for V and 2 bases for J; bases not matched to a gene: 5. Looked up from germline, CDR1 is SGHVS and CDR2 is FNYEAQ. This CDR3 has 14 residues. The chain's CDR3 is CASSFGQGPYEQYF. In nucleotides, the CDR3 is TGTGCCAGCAGTTTTGGACAGGGGCCCTACGAGCAGTACTTC.

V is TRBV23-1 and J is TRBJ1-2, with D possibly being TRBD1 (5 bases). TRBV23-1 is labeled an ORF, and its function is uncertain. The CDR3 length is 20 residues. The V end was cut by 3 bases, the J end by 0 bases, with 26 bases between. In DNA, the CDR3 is TGCGCCAGCAGTCACCCCGGCACATCCATACCCAGGGAAACTAACTATGGCTACACCTTC. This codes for CASSHPGTSIPRETNYGYTF.

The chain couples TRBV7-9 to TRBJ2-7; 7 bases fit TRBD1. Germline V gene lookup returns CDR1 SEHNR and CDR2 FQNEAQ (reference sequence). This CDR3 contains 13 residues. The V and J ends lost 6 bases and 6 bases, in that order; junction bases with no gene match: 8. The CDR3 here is CASSPTTGREQYF. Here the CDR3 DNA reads TGTGCCAGCAGTCCCACGACAGGGCGCGAGCAGTACTTC.